The T cell receptor beta chain under discussion was sequenced for a study of blood T cell repertoires in COVID-19. Study-level background: Collection of acute and convalescent COVID-19 samples took place in the United States, Italy and Spain.

Here immunoSEQ multiplex PCR was the method, and the copy in TCRdb shows in-frame clones only, minus some. The sample consists of some 460,000 clones, 87% of them appearing once. Residents of 24 US areas, aged 18 to 89 years, made up the participants. Trimming cost V 1 base and J 5 bases; bases outside gene matches: 5. The CDR3 length is 15 residues. Germline V gives CDR1 SSHAT, CDR2 FNYEAQ (reference sequence). The genes are TRBV7-7 and TRBJ2-1; 7 bases map to TRBD2. The source of this sequence is a woman aged 18 to 35 with acute COVID-19. Sequencing used PBMCs or T cells enriched from blood (not recorded which). CDR3 in DNA: TGTGCCAGCAGCTTAGACGGCGGGAGAAACAATGAGCAGTTCTTC. Encoded protein: CASSLDGGRNNEQFF.